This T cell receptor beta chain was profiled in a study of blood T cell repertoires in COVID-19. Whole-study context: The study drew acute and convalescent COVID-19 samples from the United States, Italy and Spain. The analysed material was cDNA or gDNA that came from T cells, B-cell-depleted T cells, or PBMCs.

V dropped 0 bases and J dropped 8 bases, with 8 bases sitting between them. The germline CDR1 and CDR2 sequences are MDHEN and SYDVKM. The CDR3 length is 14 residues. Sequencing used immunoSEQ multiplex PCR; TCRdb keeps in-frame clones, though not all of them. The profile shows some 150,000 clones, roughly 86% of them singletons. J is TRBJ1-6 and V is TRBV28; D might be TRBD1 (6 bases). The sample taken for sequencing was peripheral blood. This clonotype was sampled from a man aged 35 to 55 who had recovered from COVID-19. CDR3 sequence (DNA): TGTGCCAGCAGTTTATGGGGGGCCTATTCACCCCTCCACTTT. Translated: CASSLWGAYSPLHF.